The clone carrying this TCR beta chain was detected a few times. The target antigen is unknown. This sample is drawn from a study of cytomegalovirus exposure and HLA in healthy donors. PCR employed 60 Vbeta and 13 Jbeta primers. Sequenced by immunoSEQ multiplex PCR; TCRdb stores in-frame clones only, minus some. The data hold more than 140,000 clones, with roughly 75% observed a single time. General study results and limits: Analyzed later, most CMV-associated TCR beta chains appeared HLA-restricted. What a later analysis reportedly showed was that an Asian-associated ancestry cluster had fewer N-insertions than the approximately 700-donor mean. Cytomegalovirus status was reportedly diagnosed by the classifier with high specificity and sensitivity.

Trimming at V came to 4 bases and at J to 5 bases, leaving 11 bases not matched to a gene. This CDR3 region has 15 residues. Germline CDR1 reads SGHDT; CDR2 reads YYEEEE. The chain uses TRBV5-6 and TRBJ1-2; 7 nucleotides align to TRBD1. Input material: PBMCs. The sequence came from a man in his forties in good health and CMV-seronegative. DNA for the CDR3: TGTGCCAGCAGCAAAATAGACAGGGATGTTTATGGCTACACCTTC. Residues: CASSKIDRDVYGYTF.